The rows below give T cell receptor beta chains drawn from one sample of a study of blood T cells in healthy people across ages. From the 5' RACE reads, TCRdb called clonotypes with MiXCR, one entry per CDR3 protein. The table shows over a million distinct CDR3 sequences, with roughly two fifths occurring only once. The sample taken for sequencing was blood. The origin of the receptors is a woman younger than 30 in good health. Each CDR3 is given with its conserved first and last residue.

CDR3: CASSAGQSTNEKLFF; V: TRBV12-3/TRBV12-4
CDR3: CASSQELGFYNEQFF; V: TRBV4-3
CDR3: CASSLSGRSGQYF; V: TRBV5-1
CDR3: CASSSTGRWGTEAFF; V: TRBV13
CDR3: CASSLATTWETQYF; V: TRBV12-3/TRBV12-4
CDR3: CSARDVFWRAFF; V: TRBV20-1
CDR3: CASSFGIAGGNSYEQYF; V: TRBV7-2
CDR3: CASSTSSGTTYGYTF; V: TRBV5-1
CDR3: CASSLAPGLASDTQYF; V: TRBV12-3/TRBV12-4
CDR3: CASELAGGLNEQFF; V: TRBV28
CDR3: CAISGVGTGAVEQYF; V: TRBV10-3
CDR3: CAWSLGTPYNEQFF; V: TRBV30
CDR3: CASSLGPFNTEAFF; V: TRBV7-3
CDR3: CASSTGQPNTEAFF; V: TRBV27
CDR3: CASRHLAGVQDTQYF; V: TRBV7-9
CDR3: CASSPEVWGPGDTQYF; V: TRBV4-3
CDR3: CASSYSGGLGGYTF; V: TRBV6-5
CDR3: CASSVLAADSEETQYF; V: TRBV9
CDR3: CATSVQDYEQYF; V: TRBV24-1
CDR3: CAISELAGDYNEQFF; V: TRBV10-3
CDR3: CASSLMPDVGSYNEQYF; V: TRBV7-3
CDR3: CASSLSGVGNNEQFF; V: TRBV27
CDR3: CSVTLTSYNEQFF; V: TRBV20-1
CDR3: CSAASGSGETQYF; V: TRBV20-1
CDR3: CASSHHRVSYEQYF; V: TRBV12-3/TRBV12-4
CDR3: CASSQVRQGEQYF; V: TRBV14
CDR3: CSARDLGRDGYTF; V: TRBV20-1
CDR3: CASSLPGLGLNEQFF; V: TRBV7-9
CDR3: CASSYQDVGLDYEQYF; V: TRBV5-1
CDR3: CATSERGGTDTQYF; V: TRBV24-1
CDR3: CASSESQGWALHEAFF; V: TRBV25-1
CDR3: CASSQHQTGVSDEQYF; V: TRBV23-1
CDR3: CSAREGGIAYNEQFF; V: TRBV20-1
CDR3: CASSPQYAGRYTDTQYF; V: TRBV4-3
CDR3: CASSVTWGPYNEQYF; V: TRBV9
CDR3: CASSVSLAGLSGANVLTF; V: TRBV2